These 10 T cell receptor beta chains share one sample of origin, sequenced in a study of beta chain features in type 1 diabetes. Overall study findings and caveats: Significant though moderate, a shortening of TCRB CDR3s appeared in all four CD4+ subsets of Type 1 diabetes patients.

Sequencing targeted expressed TCRB transcripts, as all isolated RNA had been reverse transcribed. Generated by immunoSEQ multiplex PCR, the TCRdb table keeps only in-frame clones and is missing some. The data hold fewer than 450,000 clones, with 13% observed a single time. No cognate antigen is known for these TCRs. Specimen: naive CD4+ T cells from blood. All receptors derive from a woman in her late teens or twenties with type 1 diabetes.

This clone came up a few times. This chain uses TRBV29-1 with TRBJ2-2; 11 bases fit TRBD2. This CDR3 contains 18 residues. After removal of 7 bases from V and 0 bases from J, the junction contained 13 bases not matched to a gene. Germline lookup yields CDR1 SQVTM and CDR2 ANQGSEA. The CDR3, as DNA: TGCAGCGCCGGGTCATGGGGACTAGCGGCCTCGAACACCGGGGAGCTGTTTTTT. It specifies CSAGSWGLAASNTGELFF.

This clone has more than one count but fewer than ten. This chain joins TRBV2 and TRBJ2-2; unclear D gene. The CDR3 is 13 residues long. V was trimmed by 6 bases and J by 3 bases, leaving 8 bases between them. The germline V gene encodes CDR1 SNHLY and CDR2 FYNNEI. This chain's CDR3 is CASRVYYTGELFF. The CDR3 bases are TGTGCCAGCAGGGTATACTACACCGGGGAGCTGTTTTTT.

This clone was observed a few times. V usage is TRBV13 and J usage is TRBJ2-7, with TRBD1 identical over 9 bases. V lost 5 bases to trimming and J lost 2 bases; unmatched junction nucleotides: 7. The CDR3 has 15 amino acids. The germline gives CDR1 PRHDT, CDR2 FYEKMQ (reference sequence). In DNA, the CDR3 is TGTGCCAGCAGCCCATGGGACAGGGCAACCTACGAGCAGTACTTC. This gives the protein CASSPWDRATYEQYF.

In this sample, this clone turned up a few times. The CDR3 sequence: CASSLVRGGGSKNNEQFF. In DNA form, the CDR3 reads TGTGCCAGCAGCTTAGTAAGAGGCGGGGGGAGCAAGAACAATGAGCAGTTCTTC. The chain combines TRBV7-2 with TRBJ2-1; 8 bases are a match to TRBD2. The CDR3 consists of 18 residues. Germline V gives CDR1 SGHTA, CDR2 FQGNSA. V dropped 1 base and J dropped 5; count of bases not matched to a gene: 13.

The CDR3 nucleotides are TGTGCCAGCGGCCAGACTAGCGGGAGGGCCATTGAGCAGTTCTTC. Residues: CASGQTSGRAIEQFF. This chain connects TRBV2 to TRBJ2-1, with TRBD2 matching 14 bases. J lost 9 bases, V lost 8 bases, and 9 bases had no gene match. CDR3 length equals 15 residues. CDR1 and CDR2 (germline): SNHLY, FYNNEI.

This rearrangement joins TRBV11-3 to TRBJ2-3; the match to TRBD1 covers 7 bases. CDR1 SGHNT and CDR2 YENEEA come from the germline V gene. The length of the CDR3 is 16 residues. V dropped 4 bases and J dropped 3; count of bases not matched to a gene: 10. The CDR3 sequence is CASSSKTGFRTDTQYF. The CDR3, as DNA: TGTGCCAGCAGCTCAAAGACAGGGTTTAGAACAGATACGCAGTATTTT.

The genes are TRBV7-8 and TRBJ2-7; TRBD2 agrees at 7 bases. The CDR3 spans 14 residues. Germline CDR1 and CDR2: SGHVS and FQNEAQ. The V segment lost 6 bases and the J segment 2 bases; nucleotides outside the gene matches: 7. CDR3 DNA sequence: TGTGCCAGCAGGGATACCGCGGGGGCCTACGAGCAGTACTTC. Amino acids: CASRDTAGAYEQYF.

This clone appeared a few times. This chain uses TRBV18 with TRBJ1-2, with 7 bases that match TRBD1. V lost 2 bases, J lost 5 bases, and 14 bases stayed unmatched. CDR3 length: 17 residues. Germline values: CDR1 KGHSH, CDR2 LQKENI. The CDR3 bases are TGTGCCAGCTCACCAAAGGTGGTTCGACAGGGAGATTATGGCTACACCTTC. Translated: CASSPKVVRQGDYGYTF.

The rearrangement uses TRBV7-9 and TRBJ1-2; D possibly corresponds to TRBD1 (6 bases). V was pared by 5 bases and J by 8 bases, with 18 bases between. This CDR3 is 14 amino acids long. From germline, CDR1 is SEHNR and CDR2 FQNEAQ (reference sequence). The CDR3: CASSPPAGEWGYTF. CDR3 sequence (DNA): TGTGCCAGCAGCCCCCCGGCAGGGGAGTGGGGCTACACCTTC.

J is TRBJ1-1 and V is TRBV6-5; possibly TRBD1 for D (6 bases). Trimming shortened V by 6 bases and J by 1 base, and 12 bases separated the two germline ends. CDR1 and CDR2 from the germline V gene are MNHEY and SVGAGI. The CDR3 has 14 amino acids. The CDR3 spells CASRGNRENTEAFF. In DNA, the CDR3 is TGTGCCAGCAGGGGCAACAGGGAGAACACTGAAGCTTTCTTT.